Listed below are T cell receptor beta chains from one sample, sequenced in a study of cytomegalovirus exposure and HLA in healthy donors. Produced via immunoSEQ multiplex PCR; TCRdb's table is partial and in-frame only. In the table there are tens of thousands of clones, around 70% of which are singletons. The source material was PBMCs. The receptors here all came from a woman aged 45-59 years in good health and CMV-seronegative. Each CDR3 is given with its conserved first and last residue. The order of the fields is D gene, J gene, clone size, V gene, CDR3 protein, CDR3 DNA. A D gene is named only where the DNA matches it firmly. The size of a clone is reported for some rows only, either as once, few or many, or as a class for expanded clones.

TRBD2 TRBJ2-1 . TRBV6-5 CASSYRGDFEQFF TGTGCCAGCAGTTACCGGGGGGATTTTGAGCAGTTCTTC
TRBD2 TRBJ2-1 . TRBV29-1 CSVSGTSGGSRSYNEQFF TGCAGCGTTTCTGGGACTAGCGGGGGGTCCCGGTCCTACAATGAGCAGTTCTTC
. TRBJ2-7 . TRBV10-3 CAISADGSGYEQYF TGTGCCATCAGTGCGGACGGAAGCGGCTACGAGCAGTACTTC
TRBD1 TRBJ1-4 . TRBV6-1 CASRPGTDEKLFF TGTGCCAGCAGACCCGGGACAGACGAAAAACTGTTTTTT
TRBD1 TRBJ2-1 large TRBV28 CASSFIRLPGTGSEQFF TGTGCCAGCAGTTTTATACGCCTCCCCGGGACAGGGAGTGAGCAGTTCTTC
TRBD2 TRBJ2-3 . TRBV6-1 CASSENYYAGVVTDTQYF TGTGCCAGCAGTGAAAACTACTACGCGGGAGTGGTCACAGATACGCAGTATTTT
. TRBJ1-4 . TRBV7-9 CASSLWGQDFNEKLFF TGTGCCAGCAGCCTGTGGGGGCAAGATTTCAATGAAAAACTGTTTTTT
. TRBJ1-5 . TRBV10-2 CASREPYQPQHF TGCGCCAGCAGAGAGCCTTATCAGCCCCAGCATTTT
. TRBJ2-5 . TRBV18 CASSRSQETQYF TGTGCCAGCTCACGTTCACAAGAGACCCAGTACTTC
. TRBJ2-7 . TRBV18 CASSRQAGPSSYEQYF TGTGCCAGCTCAAGGCAGGCGGGTCCTAGCTCCTACGAGCAGTACTTC
. TRBJ1-1 . TRBV27 CASSFSERGEAFF TGTGCCAGCAGTTTCTCGGAAAGGGGGGAAGCTTTCTTT
TRBD2 TRBJ2-1 . TRBV7-9 CASSFPTSAYNEQFF TGTGCCAGCAGCTTTCCTACTAGCGCCTACAATGAGCAGTTCTTC
. TRBJ2-6 . TRBV5-8 CASSLLFSGANVLTF TGTGCCAGCAGCCTTCTGTTCTCTGGGGCCAACGTCCTGACTTTC
TRBD2 TRBJ2-3 . TRBV4-2 CASSHLPPLAGGSTDTQYF TGTGCCAGCAGCCACCTACCGCCTCTAGCGGGGGGTAGCACAGATACGCAGTATTTT
. TRBJ2-7 . TRBV19 CASSRDSTYEQYF TGTGCCAGTAGTAGGGACTCAACCTACGAGCAGTACTTC
. TRBJ2-3 . TRBV5-1 CASSLGESDTQYF TGCGCCAGCAGCTTGGGGGAGTCAGATACGCAGTATTTT
TRBD2 TRBJ2-7 . TRBV4-2 CASSLYSGGSIYEQYF TGTGCCAGCAGCCTATATTCCGGGGGGTCCATATACGAGCAGTACTTC
. TRBJ1-4 . TRBV19 CASSKVRQGVEKLFF TGTGCCAGTAGTAAGGTGCGGCAGGGTGTGGAAAAACTGTTTTTT
TRBD1 TRBJ1-1 . TRBV25-1 CASSGTTGRRTEAFF TGTGCCAGCAGTGGAACGACAGGGCGGAGAACTGAAGCTTTCTTT
. TRBJ2-7 once TRBV6-5 CASRQGSEQYF TGTGCCAGCAGGCAGGGTTCCGAGCAGTACTTC
. TRBJ2-7 . TRBV27 CASSLLGPAYEQYF TGTGCCAGCAGTTTATTGGGGCCGGCCTACGAGCAGTACTTC
. TRBJ2-3 . TRBV21-1 CASSKLLPTDTQYF TGTGCCAGCAGCAAATTACTTCCCACAGATACGCAGTATTTT
TRBD1 TRBJ1-4 . TRBV5-1 CASSLGGQGSEKLFF TGCGCCAGCAGCTTGGGGGGACAGGGGAGTGAAAAACTGTTTTTT
. TRBJ1-2 . TRBV28 CASIPGGAQYGYTF TGTGCCAGTATCCCTGGGGGCGCCCAGTATGGCTACACCTTC
. TRBJ1-1 . TRBV6-6 CASSYRDTYTEAFF TGTGCCAGCAGTTACCGGGACACATACACTGAAGCTTTCTTT
TRBD1 TRBJ1-2 . TRBV6-5 CASNPGQGYGYTF TGTGCCAGCAACCCGGGACAGGGATATGGCTACACCTTC
. TRBJ2-7 few TRBV19 CASKEGNYRGEQYF TGTGCCAGTAAAGAGGGTAATTACCGGGGCGAGCAGTACTTC
TRBD2 TRBJ2-7 . TRBV6-5 CASSYSAGGYEQYF TGTGCCAGCAGTTACTCTGCGGGAGGCTACGAGCAGTACTTC
TRBD1 TRBJ1-4 . TRBV11-2 CASSPQQGVEKLFF TGTGCCAGCAGCCCACAACAGGGGGTTGAAAAACTGTTTTTT
. TRBJ1-1 . TRBV10-3 CAASGGMNTEAFF TGTGCCGCCAGTGGAGGCATGAACACTGAAGCTTTCTTT
. TRBJ2-2 . TRBV7-9 CASSPSLTNTGELFF TGTGCCAGCAGCCCGTCCCTAACGAACACCGGGGAGCTGTTTTTT
. TRBJ1-5 . TRBV10-3 CAIGSQVGSNQPQHF TGTGCCATCGGTTCGCAGGTGGGTAGCAATCAGCCCCAGCATTTT
. TRBJ1-1 . TRBV6-5 CASRQLLQVTEAFF TGTGCCAGCAGACAACTCCTACAGGTTACTGAAGCTTTCTTT
. TRBJ1-1 few TRBV6-1 CASTEGRTEAFF TGTGCCAGCACTGAGGGGAGAACTGAAGCTTTCTTT
TRBD1 TRBJ2-7 . TRBV5-1 CASSSEGTGVVEQYF TGCGCCAGCAGCTCGGAGGGGACAGGGGTTGTCGAGCAGTACTTC
TRBD2 TRBJ2-7 few TRBV6-1 CASSGLAVFSYEQYF TGTGCCAGCAGTGGACTAGCGGTTTTCTCCTACGAGCAGTACTTC
. TRBJ1-2 . TRBV9 CASSPNRVNGYTF TGTGCCAGCAGCCCAAACAGGGTAAATGGCTACACCTTC
TRBD2 TRBJ2-2 . TRBV18 CASSQGGLADGELFF TGTGCCAGCTCCCAGGGGGGACTAGCGGACGGAGAGCTGTTTTTT
. TRBJ1-1 . TRBV7-9 CASSLDWSTEAFF TGTGCCAGCAGCTTAGACTGGAGCACTGAAGCTTTCTTT
. TRBJ2-3 . TRBV6-6 CASSAGTLSSNTQYF TGTGCCAGCAGTGCCGGGACTCTGTCGTCGAATACGCAGTATTTT
. TRBJ2-7 . TRBV7-2 CASSSVQGYEQYF TGTGCCAGCAGCTCGGTACAGGGCTACGAGCAGTACTTC
. TRBJ1-5 . TRBV5-5 CASSLAGDQPQHF TGTGCCAGCAGCTTGGCCGGGGATCAGCCCCAGCATTTT
. TRBJ2-1 . TRBV18 CASSREGNEQFF TGTGCCAGCTCCCGAGAGGGCAATGAGCAGTTCTTC
TRBD2 TRBJ2-1 . TRBV7-3 CASSQTSGSYNEQFF TGTGCCAGCAGCCAAACTAGCGGGAGTTATAATGAGCAGTTCTTC
. TRBJ1-2 . TRBV18 CASSPENGGGRYTF TGTGCCAGCTCACCAGAGAACGGGGGGGGACGCTACACCTTC
. TRBJ1-5 . TRBV5-8 CASSLVGGAPGPQHF TGTGCCAGCAGCTTGGTAGGAGGGGCACCGGGACCCCAGCATTTT
. TRBJ2-2 . TRBV19 CASMGQNTGELFF TGTGCCAGTATGGGACAGAACACCGGGGAGCTGTTTTTT
. TRBJ2-7 . TRBV27 CASSPTYAFYEQYF TGTGCCAGCAGTCCTACCTACGCTTTCTACGAGCAGTACTTC
. TRBJ1-1 few TRBV28 CASSSITGLAFF TGTGCCAGCAGCTCGATAACAGGGTTAGCTTTCTTT
. TRBJ2-3 . TRBV9 CASSPGHGNQPQYF TGTGCCAGCAGCCCGGGACACGGCAATCAGCCCCAGTATTTT
TRBD1 TRBJ1-5 . TRBV9 CASSVGQQNQPQHF TGTGCCAGCAGCGTGGGACAGCAAAATCAGCCCCAGCATTTT
TRBD1 TRBJ1-5 few TRBV6-1 CASSNLSGGYQPQHF TGTGCCAGCAGTAACCTCTCAGGGGGGTATCAGCCCCAGCATTTT
TRBD2 TRBJ2-3 . TRBV4-2 CASSHSVGTSDTDTQYF TGTGCCAGCAGCCATTCCGTGGGGACTAGCGACACAGATACGCAGTATTTT
. TRBJ1-5 . TRBV30 CAWSLTGLDQPQHF TGTGCCTGGAGTCTAACAGGTCTTGACCAGCCCCAGCATTTT
. TRBJ1-2 . TRBV29-1 CSVERQRNYGYTF TGCAGCGTGGAACGACAGAGGAACTATGGCTACACCTTC
TRBD1 TRBJ1-6 . TRBV10-3 CAISDGTGYSPLHF TGTGCCATCAGTGACGGGACAGGATATTCACCCCTCCACTTT
. TRBJ2-3 . TRBV7-2 CASSFQREPDTQYF TGTGCCAGCAGCTTCCAACGGGAACCAGATACGCAGTATTTT